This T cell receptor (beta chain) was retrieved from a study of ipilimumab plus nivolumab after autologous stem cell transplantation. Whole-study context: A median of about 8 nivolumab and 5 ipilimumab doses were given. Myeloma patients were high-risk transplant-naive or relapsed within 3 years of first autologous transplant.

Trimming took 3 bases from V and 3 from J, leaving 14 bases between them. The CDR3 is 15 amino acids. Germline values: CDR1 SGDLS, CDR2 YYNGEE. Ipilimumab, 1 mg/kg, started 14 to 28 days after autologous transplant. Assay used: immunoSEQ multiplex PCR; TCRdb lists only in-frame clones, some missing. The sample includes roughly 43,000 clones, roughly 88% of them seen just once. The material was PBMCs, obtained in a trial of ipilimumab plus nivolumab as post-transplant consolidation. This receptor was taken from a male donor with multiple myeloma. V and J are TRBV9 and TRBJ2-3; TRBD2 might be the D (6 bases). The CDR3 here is CASSATGTDTDTQYF. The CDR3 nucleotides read TGTGCCAGCAGCGCTACCGGGACTGATACAGATACGCAGTATTTT.